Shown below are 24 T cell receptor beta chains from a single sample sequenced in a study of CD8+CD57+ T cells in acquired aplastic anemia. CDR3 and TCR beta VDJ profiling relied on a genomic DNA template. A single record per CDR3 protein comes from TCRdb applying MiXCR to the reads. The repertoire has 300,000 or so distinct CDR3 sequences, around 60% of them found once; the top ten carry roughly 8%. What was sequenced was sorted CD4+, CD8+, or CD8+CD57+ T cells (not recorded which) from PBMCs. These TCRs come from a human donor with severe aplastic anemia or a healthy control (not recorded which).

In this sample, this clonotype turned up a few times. The CDR3 DNA reads TGTGCCAGCAGCACCAAACTTGATTCACCCCTCCACTTT. The encoded protein is CASSTKLDSPLHF. The rearrangement links TRBV7-8 to TRBJ1-6; D gene ambiguous. V was clipped by 5 bases and J by 8 bases, with 10 bases between them. Germline V gene data show CDR1 as SGHVS and CDR2 as FQNEAQ. The CDR3 has 13 residues.

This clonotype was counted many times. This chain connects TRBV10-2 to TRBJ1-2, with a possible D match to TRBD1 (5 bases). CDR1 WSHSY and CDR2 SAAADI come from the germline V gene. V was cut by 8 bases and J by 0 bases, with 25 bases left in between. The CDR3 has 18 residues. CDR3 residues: CASGGQGGRGLSNYGYTF. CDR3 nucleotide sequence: TGCGCCAGCGGCGGCCAGGGCGGACGAGGGCTATCTAACTATGGCTACACCTTC.

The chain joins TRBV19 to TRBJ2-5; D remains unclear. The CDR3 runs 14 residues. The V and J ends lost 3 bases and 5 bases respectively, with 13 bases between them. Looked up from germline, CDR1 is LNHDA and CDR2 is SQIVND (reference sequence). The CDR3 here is CASSISAARETQYF. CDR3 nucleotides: TGTGCCAGTAGTATTAGTGCGGCCCGGGAGACCCAGTACTTC.

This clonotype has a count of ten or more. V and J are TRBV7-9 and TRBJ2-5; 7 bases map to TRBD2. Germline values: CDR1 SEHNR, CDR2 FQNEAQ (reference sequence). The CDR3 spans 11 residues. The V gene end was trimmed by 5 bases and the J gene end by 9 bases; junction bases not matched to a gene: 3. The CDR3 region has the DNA TGTGCCAGCAGCCCCCGGGGGGCCCAGTACTTC. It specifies CASSPRGAQYF.

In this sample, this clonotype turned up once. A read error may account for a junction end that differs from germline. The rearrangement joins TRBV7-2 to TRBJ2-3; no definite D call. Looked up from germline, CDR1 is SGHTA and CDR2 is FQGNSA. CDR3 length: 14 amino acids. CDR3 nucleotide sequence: TGTGCCAGCAGTTTACGCCAGCACACAGATACGCGGTATTTT. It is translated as CASSLRQHTDTRYF.

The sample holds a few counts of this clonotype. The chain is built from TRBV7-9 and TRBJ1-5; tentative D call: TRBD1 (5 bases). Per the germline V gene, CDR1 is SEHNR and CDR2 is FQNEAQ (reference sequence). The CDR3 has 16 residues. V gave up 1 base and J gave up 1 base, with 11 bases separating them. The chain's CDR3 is CASSLGQGMSNQPQHF. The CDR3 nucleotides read TGTGCCAGCAGCTTAGGGCAGGGAATGAGCAATCAGCCCCAGCATTTT.

The CDR3 region is CAKDRLVYEQYF. CDR3 nucleotides: TGTGCGAAGGACAGGCTAGTCTACGAGCAGTACTTC. The chain combines TRBV25-1 with TRBJ2-7; 7 positions match TRBD1. The CDR3 is 12 amino acids. Per the germline V gene, CDR1 is MGHDK and CDR2 is SYGVNS.

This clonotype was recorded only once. The DNA of the CDR3 is TGCGCCAGCACCGTGGCGGGGGCCTATGGCTACACCTTC. Protein sequence: CASTVAGAYGYTF. V gene TRBV5-1 combines with J gene TRBJ1-2, with D possibly being TRBD1 (6 bases). Germline V gives CDR1 SGHRS, CDR2 YFSETQ. The V and J ends lost 6 bases and 4 bases respectively, with 13 bases between them. The CDR3 has 13 residues.

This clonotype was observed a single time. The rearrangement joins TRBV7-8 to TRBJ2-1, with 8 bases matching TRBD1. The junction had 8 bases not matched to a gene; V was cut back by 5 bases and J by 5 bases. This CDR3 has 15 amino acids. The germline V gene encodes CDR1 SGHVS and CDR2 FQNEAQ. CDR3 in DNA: TGTGCCAGCAGCCCGCAGGGGGCGCTCAACAATGAGCAGTTCTTC. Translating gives CASSPQGALNNEQFF. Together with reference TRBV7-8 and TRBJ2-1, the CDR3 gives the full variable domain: GAGVSQSPRYKVAKRGQDVALRCDPISGHVSLFWYQQALGQGPEFLTYFQNEAQLDKSGLPSDRFFAERPEGSVSTLKIQRTQQEDSAVYLCASSPQGALNNEQFFGPGTRLTVL.

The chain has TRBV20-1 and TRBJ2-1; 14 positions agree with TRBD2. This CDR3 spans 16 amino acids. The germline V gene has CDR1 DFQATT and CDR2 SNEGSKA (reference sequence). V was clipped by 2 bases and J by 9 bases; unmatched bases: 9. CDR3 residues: CSARKPGLAGDIEQFF. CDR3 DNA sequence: TGCAGTGCTAGAAAACCGGGACTAGCGGGAGATATTGAGCAGTTCTTC.

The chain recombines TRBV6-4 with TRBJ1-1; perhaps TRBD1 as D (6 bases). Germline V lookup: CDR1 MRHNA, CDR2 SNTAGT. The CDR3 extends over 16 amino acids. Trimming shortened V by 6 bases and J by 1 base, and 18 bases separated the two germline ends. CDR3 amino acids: CASRHRGAGTNTEAFF. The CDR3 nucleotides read TGTGCCAGCAGACATAGGGGGGCAGGGACGAACACTGAAGCTTTCTTT.

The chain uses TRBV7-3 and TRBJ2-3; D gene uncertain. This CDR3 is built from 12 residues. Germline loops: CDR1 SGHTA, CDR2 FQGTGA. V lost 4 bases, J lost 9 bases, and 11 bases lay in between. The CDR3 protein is CASSSDPATQYF. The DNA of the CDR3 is TGTGCCAGCAGCTCAGATCCCGCAACGCAGTATTTT.

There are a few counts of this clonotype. CDR3 amino acids: CASKQGPVFNSPLHF. Here the CDR3 DNA reads TGTGCCTCGAAGCAGGGCCCCGTATTTAATTCACCCCTCCACTTT. The chain has TRBV10-3 and TRBJ1-6, with D possibly being TRBD1 (5 bases). V was shortened by 11 bases and J by 6 bases, with 20 bases between the two germline ends. Germline lookup yields CDR1 ENHRY and CDR2 SYGVKD. The CDR3 is made up of 15 amino acids.

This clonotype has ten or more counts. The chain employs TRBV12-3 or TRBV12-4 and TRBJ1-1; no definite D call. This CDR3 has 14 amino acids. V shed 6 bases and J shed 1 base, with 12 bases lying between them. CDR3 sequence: CASRASGGNTEAFF. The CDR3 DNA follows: TGTGCCAGCAGGGCAAGTGGTGGGAACACTGAAGCTTTCTTT.

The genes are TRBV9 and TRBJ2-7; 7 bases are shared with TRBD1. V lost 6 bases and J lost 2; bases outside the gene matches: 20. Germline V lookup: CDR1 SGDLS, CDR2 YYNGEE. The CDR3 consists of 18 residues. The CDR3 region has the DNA TGTGCCAGCAACGACAGGGACACCCCGAAGGCGGTACCCTACGAGCAGTACTTC. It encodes CASNDRDTPKAVPYEQYF.

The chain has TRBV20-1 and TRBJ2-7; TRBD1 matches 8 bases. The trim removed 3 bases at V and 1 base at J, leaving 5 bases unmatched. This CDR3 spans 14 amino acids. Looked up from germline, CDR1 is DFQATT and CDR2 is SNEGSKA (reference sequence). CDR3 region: CSASVTGASYEQYF. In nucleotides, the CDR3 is TGCAGTGCTAGTGTGACAGGGGCGTCCTACGAGCAGTACTTC.

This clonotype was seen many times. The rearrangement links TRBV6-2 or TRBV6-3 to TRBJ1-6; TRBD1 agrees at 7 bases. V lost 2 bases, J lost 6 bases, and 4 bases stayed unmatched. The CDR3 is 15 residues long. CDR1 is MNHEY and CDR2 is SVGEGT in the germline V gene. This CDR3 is CASSYVGTANSPLHF. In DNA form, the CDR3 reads TGTGCCAGCAGTTACGTTGGGACAGCTAATTCACCCCTCCACTTT.

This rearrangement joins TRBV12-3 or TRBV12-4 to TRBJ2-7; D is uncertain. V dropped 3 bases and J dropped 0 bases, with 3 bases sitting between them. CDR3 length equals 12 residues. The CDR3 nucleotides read TGTGCCAGCAGTTTCTACTCCTACGAGCAGTACTTC. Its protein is CASSFYSYEQYF.

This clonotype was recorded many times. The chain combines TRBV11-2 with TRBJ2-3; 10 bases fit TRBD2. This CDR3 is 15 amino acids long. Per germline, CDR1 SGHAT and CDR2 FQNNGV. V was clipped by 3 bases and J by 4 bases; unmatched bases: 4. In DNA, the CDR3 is TGTGCCAGCAGCTTCGGTAGCGGGGGGTCAGATACGCAGTATTTT. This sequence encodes CASSFGSGGSDTQYF.

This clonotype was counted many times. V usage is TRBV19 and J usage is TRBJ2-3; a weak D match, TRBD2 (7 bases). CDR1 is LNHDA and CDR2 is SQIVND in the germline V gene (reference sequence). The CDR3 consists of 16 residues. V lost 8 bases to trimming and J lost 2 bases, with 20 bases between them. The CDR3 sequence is CASRDRGGGSTDTQYF. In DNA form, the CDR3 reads TGTGCCAGTCGCGATCGGGGCGGGGGCTCCACAGATACGCAGTATTTT. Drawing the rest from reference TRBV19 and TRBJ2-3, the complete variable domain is DGGITQSPKYLFRKEGQNVTLSCEQNLNHDAMYWYRQDPGQGLRLIYYSQIVNDFQKGDIAEGYSVSREKKESFPLTVTSAQKNPTAFYLCASRDRGGGSTDTQYFGPGTRLTVL.

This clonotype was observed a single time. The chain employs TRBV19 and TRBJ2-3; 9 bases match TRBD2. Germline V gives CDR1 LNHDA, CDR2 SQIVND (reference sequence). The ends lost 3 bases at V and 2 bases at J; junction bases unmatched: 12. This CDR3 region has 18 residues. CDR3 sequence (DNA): TGTGCCAGTAGTATCGATCTACGAGCGGGAGGAAACACAGATACGCAGTATTTT. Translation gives CASSIDLRAGGNTDTQYF.

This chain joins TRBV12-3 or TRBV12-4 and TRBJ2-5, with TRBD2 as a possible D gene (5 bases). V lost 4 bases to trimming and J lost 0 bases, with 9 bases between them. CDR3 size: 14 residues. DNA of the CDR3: TGTGCCAGCAGTTCGCGGAGGTACCAAGAGACCCAGTACTTC. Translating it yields CASSSRRYQETQYF.

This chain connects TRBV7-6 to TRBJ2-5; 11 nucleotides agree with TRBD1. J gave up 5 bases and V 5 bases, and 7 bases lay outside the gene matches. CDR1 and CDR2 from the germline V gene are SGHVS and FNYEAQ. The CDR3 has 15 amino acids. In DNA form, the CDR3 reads TGTGCCAGCAGCCGAAGGACAGGGGGCGCGGAGACCCAGTACTTC. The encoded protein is CASSRRTGGAETQYF. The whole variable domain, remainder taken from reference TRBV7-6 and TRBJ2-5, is GAGVSQSPRYKVTKRGQDVALRCDPISGHVSLYWYRQALGQGPEFLTYFNYEAQQDKSGLPNDRFSAERPEGSISTLTIQRTEQRDSAMYRCASSRRTGGAETQYFGPGTRLLVL.

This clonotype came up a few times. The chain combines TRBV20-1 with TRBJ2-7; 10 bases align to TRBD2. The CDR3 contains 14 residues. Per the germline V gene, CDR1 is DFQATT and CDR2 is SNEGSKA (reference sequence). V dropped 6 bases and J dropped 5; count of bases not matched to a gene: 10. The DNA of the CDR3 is TGCAGTGCCGAACTCTCTAGCGGGAGCGACGAGCAGTACTTC. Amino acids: CSAELSSGSDEQYF.